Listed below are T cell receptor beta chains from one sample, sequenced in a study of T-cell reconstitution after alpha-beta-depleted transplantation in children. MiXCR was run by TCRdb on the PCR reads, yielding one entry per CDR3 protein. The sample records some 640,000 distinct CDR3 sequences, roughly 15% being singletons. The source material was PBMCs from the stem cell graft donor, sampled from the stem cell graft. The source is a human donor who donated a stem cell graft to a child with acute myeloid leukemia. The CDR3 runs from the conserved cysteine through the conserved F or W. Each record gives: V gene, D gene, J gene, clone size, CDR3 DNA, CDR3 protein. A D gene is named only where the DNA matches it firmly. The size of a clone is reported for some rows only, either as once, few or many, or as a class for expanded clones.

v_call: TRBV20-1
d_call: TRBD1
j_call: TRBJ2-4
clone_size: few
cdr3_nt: TGCAGTGCTAGATGGGACAGGGGGTACATTCAGTACTTC
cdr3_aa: CSARWDRGYIQYF

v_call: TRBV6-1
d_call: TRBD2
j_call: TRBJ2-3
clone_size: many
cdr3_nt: TGTGCCAGCAGAGGAATAGCTAGCGGGGGTAGCACAGATACGCAGTATTTT
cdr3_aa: CASRGIASGGSTDTQYF

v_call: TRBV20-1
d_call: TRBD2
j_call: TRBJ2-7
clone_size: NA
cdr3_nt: TGCAGTGCTCATGGCGGGGGGCCCTCCTACGAGCAGTACTTC
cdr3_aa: CSAHGGGPSYEQYF

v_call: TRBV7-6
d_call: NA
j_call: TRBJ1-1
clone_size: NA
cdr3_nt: TGTGCCAGCAGCCGCCTCGGTCCGAACACTGAAGCTTTCTTT
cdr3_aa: CASSRLGPNTEAFF

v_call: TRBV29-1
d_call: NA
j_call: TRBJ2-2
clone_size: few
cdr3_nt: TGCAGCGTTGAGGGGAAGGACGGGGAGCTGTTTTTT
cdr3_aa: CSVEGKDGELFF

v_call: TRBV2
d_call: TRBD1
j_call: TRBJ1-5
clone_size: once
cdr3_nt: TGTGCCAGCAGCACACAGGGGGCTCGTCAGCCCCAGCATTTT
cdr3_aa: CASSTQGARQPQHF

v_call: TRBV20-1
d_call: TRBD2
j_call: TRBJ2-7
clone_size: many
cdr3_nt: TGCAGTGCTTCGACTAGCGGGGGAGATAGAGAGCAGTACTTC
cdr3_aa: CSASTSGGDREQYF

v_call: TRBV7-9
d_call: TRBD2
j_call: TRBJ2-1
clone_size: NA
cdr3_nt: TGTGCCAGCAGCTCGACTAGCGGCTATGAGCAGTTCTTC
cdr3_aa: CASSSTSGYEQFF

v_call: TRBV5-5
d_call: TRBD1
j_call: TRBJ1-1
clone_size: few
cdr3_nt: TGTGCCAGCAGCCCCGGGACAGGGGTCACTGAAGCTTTCTTT
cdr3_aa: CASSPGTGVTEAFF

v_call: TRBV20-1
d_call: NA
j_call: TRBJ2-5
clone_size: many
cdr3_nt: TGCAGTGCTATCCCAGGGCAAGAGACCCAGTACTTC
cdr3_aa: CSAIPGQETQYF

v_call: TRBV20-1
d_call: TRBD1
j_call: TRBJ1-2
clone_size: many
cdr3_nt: TGCAGTGCACCCCAGGGGGACTATGGCTACACCTTC
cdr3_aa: CSAPQGDYGYTF

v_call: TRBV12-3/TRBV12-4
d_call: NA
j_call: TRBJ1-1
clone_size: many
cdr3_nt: TGTGCCAGCAGTTTATGGGATAACACTGAAGCTTTCTTT
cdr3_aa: CASSLWDNTEAFF

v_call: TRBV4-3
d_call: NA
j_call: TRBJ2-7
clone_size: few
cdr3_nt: TGCGCCAGCAGCCAAGCGGCAGGACCCTACGAGCAGTACTTC
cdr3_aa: CASSQAAGPYEQYF

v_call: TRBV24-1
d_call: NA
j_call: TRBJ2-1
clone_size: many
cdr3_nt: TGTGCCACCAGTGATCCGACAGACCACTGGGATGAGCAGTTCTTC
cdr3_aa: CATSDPTDHWDEQFF

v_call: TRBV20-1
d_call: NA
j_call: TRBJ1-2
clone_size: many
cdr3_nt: TGCAGTGCTAGAGGGCAGGGCCTTAACTATGGCTACACCTTC
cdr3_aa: CSARGQGLNYGYTF

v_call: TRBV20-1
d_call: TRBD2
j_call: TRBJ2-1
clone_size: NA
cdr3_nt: TGCAGTGCTTGCCCTCGGCAAGGGACTAGCGGTTGCGATGAGCAGTTCTTC
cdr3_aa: CSACPRQGTSGCDEQFF

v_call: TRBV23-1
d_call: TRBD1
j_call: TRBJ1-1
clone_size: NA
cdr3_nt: TGCGCCAGCAGCCCCCCGGGGGACAGCACTGAAGCTTTCTTT
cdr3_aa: CASSPPGDSTEAFF

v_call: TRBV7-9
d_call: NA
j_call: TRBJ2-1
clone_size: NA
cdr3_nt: TGTGCCAGCAGACCCCACGGGGTGGGCGAGAGTGAGCAGTTCTTC
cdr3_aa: CASRPHGVGESEQFF

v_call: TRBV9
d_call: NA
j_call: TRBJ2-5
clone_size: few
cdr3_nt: TGTGCCAGCAGCGTAGTGGACAGACAAGAGACCCAGTACTTC
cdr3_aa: CASSVVDRQETQYF

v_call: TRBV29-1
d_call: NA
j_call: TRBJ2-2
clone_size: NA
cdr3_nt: TGCAGCGTTGACGGGGGACAGTCCGGGGAGCTGTTTTTT
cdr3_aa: CSVDGGQSGELFF

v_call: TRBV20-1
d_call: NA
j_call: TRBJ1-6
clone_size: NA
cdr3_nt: TGCAGTGCTTCGGGCCCTCCGGGAGCACCCCTCCACTTT
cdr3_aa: CSASGPPGAPLHF

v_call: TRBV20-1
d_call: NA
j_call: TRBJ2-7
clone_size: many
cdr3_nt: TGCAGTGCTAGAGTATCAGCGGTGTTTTACGAGCAGTACTTC
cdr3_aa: CSARVSAVFYEQYF

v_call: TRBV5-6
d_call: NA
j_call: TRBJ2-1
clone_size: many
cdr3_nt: TGTGCCAGCAGCTTGGATGCGGGGACCTACAATGAGCAGTTCTTC
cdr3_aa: CASSLDAGTYNEQFF

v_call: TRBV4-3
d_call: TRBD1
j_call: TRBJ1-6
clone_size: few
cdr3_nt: TGCGCCAGCAGCCAAGCAGTCCCGGGACAGGGGTTTGGGTCACCCCTCCACTTT
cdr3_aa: CASSQAVPGQGFGSPLHF

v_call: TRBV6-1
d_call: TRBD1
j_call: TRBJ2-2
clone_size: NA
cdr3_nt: TGTGCCAGCAGTCCCGGACGCAGACAGGGGGCAACCGGGGAGCTGTTTTTT
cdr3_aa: CASSPGRRQGATGELFF

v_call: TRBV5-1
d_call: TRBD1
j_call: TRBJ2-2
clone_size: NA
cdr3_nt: TGCGCCAGCAGCTTTCTACAGGGGGCCGGGGAGCTGTTTTTT
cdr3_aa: CASSFLQGAGELFF

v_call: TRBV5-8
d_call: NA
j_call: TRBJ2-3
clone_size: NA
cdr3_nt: TGTGCCAGCAGCCTCTGGAGGAACACAGATACGCAGTATTTT
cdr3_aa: CASSLWRNTDTQYF

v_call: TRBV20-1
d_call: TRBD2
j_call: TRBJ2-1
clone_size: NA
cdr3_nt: TGCAGTGCTACCTATGGTCTCGGGGGGGCCTACAATGAGCAGTTCTTC
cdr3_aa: CSATYGLGGAYNEQFF